This is a list of T cell receptor beta chains from one sample in a study of beta chain features in type 1 diabetes. Measured with immunoSEQ multiplex PCR; TCRdb has only the in-frame clones, and not every one. This sample has around 500,000 clones, with about 10% found just once. The specimen was naive CD4+ T cells from blood. The receptors shown here come from a woman younger than 35 in good health. Each CDR3 is given with its conserved first and last residue. Each record gives: J gene, D gene, clone size, V gene, CDR3 DNA, CDR3 protein. The D gene is left open where the match is weak. The size of a clone is reported for some rows only, either as once, few or many, or as a class for expanded clones.

TRBJ1-2 . . TRBV29-1 TGCAGCGGGCGCGACGATAAAGATCGTGGCACCTTC CSGRDDKDRGTF
TRBJ2-7 TRBD2 . TRBV5-6 TGTGCCAGCAGCCTGAGGACTAGCGGGAGGGCGAAGGAGCAGTACTTC CASSLRTSGRAKEQYF
TRBJ2-1 . few TRBV7-2 TGTGCCAGCAGCTTAGACCGGAGCGTCCAGTTCTTC CASSLDRSVQFF
TRBJ1-4 TRBD1 few TRBV7-2 TGTGCCAGCAGCTTCTACAGGGGGATAAGGGAAAAACTGTTTTTT CASSFYRGIREKLFF
TRBJ2-1 TRBD2 . TRBV7-2 TGTGCCAGCAGCCGCGGACTAGATGGTGAGCAGTTCTTC CASSRGLDGEQFF
TRBJ2-1 TRBD2 . TRBV4-3 TGCGCCAGCAGCCAGGGGGGGTTCTACAATGAGCAGTTCTTC CASSQGGFYNEQFF
TRBJ2-3 . . TRBV14 TGTGCCAGCAGCCAAGAGGGCAAGCTGACAGATACGCAGTATTTT CASSQEGKLTDTQYF
TRBJ2-1 . many TRBV14 TGTGCCAGCAGCGACCCCAGGGGTGAGCAGTTCTTC CASSDPRGEQFF
TRBJ2-1 . . TRBV27 TGTGCCAGCAGGTCTTATAGCGGAAGCTCCTACAATGAGCAGTTCTTC CASRSYSGSSYNEQFF
TRBJ1-4 TRBD1 . TRBV29-1 TGCAGCGTGAGATGGGACAGAGAAAAACTGTTTTTT CSVRWDREKLFF
TRBJ2-3 . . TRBV5-4 TGTGCCAGCAGCTTGGAGGGGGGAGATACGCAGTATTTT CASSLEGGDTQYF
TRBJ2-7 . . TRBV30 TGTGCCTGTTATGCGGCTTCCTACGAGCAGTACTTC CACYAASYEQYF
TRBJ1-5 . . TRBV10-3 TGTGCCATCAGTGGGCGGGTAGATCAGCCCCAGCATTTT CAISGRVDQPQHF
TRBJ2-1 TRBD2 . TRBV7-2 TGTGCCAGCAGCCCCAACCCCGGGACTAGCGGGCTCTACAATGAGCAGTTCTTC CASSPNPGTSGLYNEQFF
TRBJ2-1 TRBD2 . TRBV7-9 TGTGCCAGCAGCTTCGGACTAGCGGACAATGAGCAGTTCTTC CASSFGLADNEQFF
TRBJ2-1 . . TRBV7-9 TGTGCCAGCAGCAGGGGAGATCCCTACAATGAGCAGTTCTTC CASSRGDPYNEQFF
TRBJ2-1 TRBD1 few TRBV9 TGTGCCAGCACCGCATGGGGACAGGCCAACAATGAGCAGTTCTTC CASTAWGQANNEQFF
TRBJ2-7 . few TRBV2 TGTGCCAGCAGGGCCATCTTTCGGTTCGAGCAGTACTTC CASRAIFRFEQYF
TRBJ2-1 TRBD2 few TRBV5-6 TGTGCCAGCAGCTCCTATGCTAGCGGCTTTGGTAATGAGCAGTTCTTC CASSSYASGFGNEQFF
TRBJ2-5 . few TRBV1 TGCACCAGCAGCCTTCTCGCGGGGCGACGGGAGACCCAGTACTTC CTSSLLAGRRETQYF
TRBJ1-2 . . TRBV4-3 TGCGCCAGCAGCCAACTACAGGGAGGGAACTATGGCTACACCTTC CASSQLQGGNYGYTF
TRBJ2-5 . . TRBV9 TGTGCCAGCAACCCAAGCCCCGGAGAGACCCAGTACTTC CASNPSPGETQYF
TRBJ2-2 . few TRBV7-2 TGTGCCAGCAGCCTCCCCACCGGGGAGCTGTTTTTT CASSLPTGELFF